The next 12 T cell receptor beta chains were all read from a single sample in a study of chemoradiotherapy in HPV16-positive cancers. Only in-frame clones appear in the TCRdb table, and some are missing; sequencing was by immunoSEQ multiplex PCR. The sample records about 6,600 clones, under 80% being singletons. Sequenced here: tumor tissue, sampled from a patient who underwent chemoradiotherapy. The receptors were sampled from a human donor with HPV-associated anogenital cancer.

This chain connects TRBV19 to TRBJ2-6, with 12 bases lining up with TRBD1. CDR3 length: 17 amino acids. Per the germline V gene, CDR1 is LNHDA and CDR2 is SQIVND (reference sequence). V was clipped by 5 bases and J by 2 bases; unmatched bases: 4. CDR3 in amino acids: CASSPGQGAPGANVLTF. In DNA, the CDR3 is TGTGCCAGTAGTCCGGGACAGGGGGCGCCTGGGGCCAACGTCCTGACTTTC.

The rearrangement uses TRBV2 and TRBJ1-2; unclear D gene. Germline V CDR1 and CDR2: SNHLY, FYNNEI. The CDR3 is 12 amino acids. Trimming removed 10 bases from V and 6 bases from J, with 15 bases in between. CDR3 amino acids: CANQDPTHGYTF. The DNA for the CDR3 is TGTGCCAACCAGGACCCAACCCATGGCTACACCTTC. Full variable domain (outside the CDR3, taken from reference TRBV2 and TRBJ1-2): EPEVTQTPSHQVTQMGQEVILRCVPISNHLYFYWYRQILGQKVEFLVSFYNNEISEKSEIFDDQFSVERPDGSNFTLKIRSTKLEDSAMYFCANQDPTHGYTFGSGTRLTVV.

The gene calls are TRBV5-8 and TRBJ1-1; a possible D gene is TRBD1 (5 bases). The CDR3 is made up of 16 amino acids. Germline CDR1 reads SGHTS; CDR2 reads YDEGEE. V was shortened by 9 bases and J by 1 base, with 22 bases between the two germline ends. The DNA for the CDR3 is TGTGCCACACTCCTTGGGGTCGGGGCCCCGAACACTGAAGCTTTCTTT. It codes for CATLLGVGAPNTEAFF.

This sequence joins TRBV5-1 and TRBJ2-3; 11 positions match TRBD2. V dropped 5 bases and J dropped 4; count of bases not matched to a gene: 6. CDR1 is SGHRS and CDR2 is YFSETQ in the germline V gene. CDR3 length: 15 residues. The CDR3 nucleotides are TGCGCCAGCAGTTTTAGCGGGGGGGAAGCAGATACGCAGTATTTT. Amino acids: CASSFSGGEADTQYF. The full variable domain, with the rest looked up from reference TRBV5-1 and TRBJ2-3, is KAGVTQTPRYLIKTRGQQVTLSCSPISGHRSVSWYQQTPGQGLQFLFEYFSETQRNKGNFPGRFSGRQFSNSRSEMNVSTLELGDSALYLCASSFSGGEADTQYFGPGTRLTVL.

This rearrangement joins TRBV7-2 to TRBJ2-7; D might be TRBD1 or TRBD2, each matching 5 bases. V dropped 5 bases and J dropped 3 bases, with 14 bases sitting between them. Germline assignment: CDR1 SGHTA and CDR2 FQGNSA. CDR3 length equals 14 residues. The DNA for the CDR3 is TGTGCCAGCAGCCGAGACAGCGGCGGCTACGAGCAGTACTTC. Encoded protein: CASSRDSGGYEQYF.

J is TRBJ2-6 and V is TRBV5-5, with D possibly matching TRBD1 (6 bases). With 1 base removed from V and 0 bases from J, the gap between germline ends came to 14 bases. The CDR3 loop spans 18 amino acids. Germline CDR1 SGHKS, CDR2 YYEKEE (reference sequence). DNA for the CDR3: TGTGCCAGCAGCTTGTTGGGGACAAGTAACTCTGGGGCCAACGTCCTGACTTTC. It is translated as CASSLLGTSNSGANVLTF.

V gene TRBV27 combines with J gene TRBJ1-2; D call uncertain. CDR3 size: 13 residues. CDR1 and CDR2 from the germline V gene are MNHEY and SMNVEV (reference sequence). Trimming took off 3 bases at V and 6 bases at J, with 11 bases between the two ends. CDR3 nucleotides: TGTGCCAGCAGTTTCCGGAGCGGAGATGGCTACACCTTC. It codes for CASSFRSGDGYTF.

The V call is TRBV30, the J call TRBJ2-2, with 7 nucleotides matching TRBD1. The junction had 8 bases not matched to a gene; V was cut back by 1 base and J by 3 bases. CDR1 GTSNPN and CDR2 SVGIG come from the germline V gene (reference sequence). The CDR3 has 16 residues. The CDR3 DNA reads as TGTGCCTGGAGTGACAGGGGACGTCTTTACACCGGGGAGCTGTTTTTT. Translating it yields CAWSDRGRLYTGELFF. Complete variable domain (other parts from reference TRBV30 and TRBJ2-2): SQTIHQWPATLVQPVGSPLSLECTVEGTSNPNLYWYRQAAGRGLQLLFYSVGIGQISSEVPQNLSASRPQDRQFILSSKKLLLSDSGFYLCAWSDRGRLYTGELFFGEGSRLTVL.

The V and J genes are TRBV30 and TRBJ1-1; D ambiguous. V lost 7 bases, J lost 10 bases, and 16 bases lay in between. CDR1 is GTSNPN and CDR2 is SVGIG in the germline V gene (reference sequence). CDR3 size: 11 residues. CDR3: CASFETPGAFF. CDR3 sequence (DNA): TGTGCCTCCTTTGAGACACCCGGAGCTTTCTTT.

In its sample, this clone was seen once. The rearrangement uses TRBV7-2 and TRBJ1-6; 8 bases line up with TRBD1. Looked up from germline, CDR1 is SGHTA and CDR2 is FQGNSA. The CDR3 length is 14 residues. V was clipped by 1 base and J by 13 bases; unmatched bases: 6. CDR3 sequence (DNA): TGTGCCAGCAGCTTAGACTTTACAGGGGGTCCCCTCCACTTT. It codes for CASSLDFTGGPLHF.

The chain recombines TRBV30 with TRBJ1-2; D uncertain. In germline, CDR1 is GTSNPN, CDR2 SVGIG (reference sequence). The ends were cut back, 0 bases at V and 11 bases at J, with 16 bases in the middle. This CDR3 has 13 residues. The DNA for the CDR3 is TGTGCCTGGAGTGTAGGCGGGCCCTCCCGGTACACCTTC. It yields the protein CAWSVGGPSRYTF.

This rearrangement joins TRBV7-2 to TRBJ1-2, with a possible D match to TRBD1 (6 bases). CDR1 SGHTA and CDR2 FQGNSA come from the germline V gene. V was trimmed by 5 bases and J by 6 bases, leaving 7 bases between them. The CDR3 sequence is 11 residues long. The chain's CDR3 is CASSRQDGYTF. The CDR3 nucleotides are TGTGCCAGCAGCCGACAGGATGGCTACACCTTC.